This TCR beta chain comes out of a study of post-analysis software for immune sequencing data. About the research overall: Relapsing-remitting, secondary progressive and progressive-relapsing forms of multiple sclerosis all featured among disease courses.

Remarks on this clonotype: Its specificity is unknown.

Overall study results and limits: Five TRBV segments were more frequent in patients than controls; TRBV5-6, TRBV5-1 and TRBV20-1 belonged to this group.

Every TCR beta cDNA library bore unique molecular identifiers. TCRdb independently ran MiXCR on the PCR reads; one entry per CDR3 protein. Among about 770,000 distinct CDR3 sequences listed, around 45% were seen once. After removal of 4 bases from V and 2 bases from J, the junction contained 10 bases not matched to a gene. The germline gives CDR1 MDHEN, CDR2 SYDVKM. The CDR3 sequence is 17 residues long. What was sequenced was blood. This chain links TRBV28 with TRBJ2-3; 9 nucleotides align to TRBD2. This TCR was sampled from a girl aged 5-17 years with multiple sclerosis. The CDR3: CASSSGASGIITDTQYF. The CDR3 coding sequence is TGTGCCAGCAGTTCGGGGGCTAGCGGGATTATCACAGATACGCAGTATTTT.